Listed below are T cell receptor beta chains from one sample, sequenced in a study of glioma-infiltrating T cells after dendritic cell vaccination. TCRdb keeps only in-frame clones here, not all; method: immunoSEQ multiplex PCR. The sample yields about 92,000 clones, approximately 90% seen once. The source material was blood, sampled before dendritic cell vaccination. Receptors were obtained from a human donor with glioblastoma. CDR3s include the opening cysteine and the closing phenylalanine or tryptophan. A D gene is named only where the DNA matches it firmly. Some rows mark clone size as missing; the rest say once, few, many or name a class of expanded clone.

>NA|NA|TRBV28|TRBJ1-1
TGTGCCAGCAGTTCCCAGGGAGGGCGGACTGAAGCTTTCTTT
CASSSQGGRTEAFF
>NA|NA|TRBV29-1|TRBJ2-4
TGCAGCGTTGACAGTCTAGCCAAAAACATTCAGTACTTC
CSVDSLAKNIQYF
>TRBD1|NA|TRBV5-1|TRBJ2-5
TGCGCCAGCACCCCACAGGGGGCTGAAGAGACCCAGTACTTC
CASTPQGAEETQYF
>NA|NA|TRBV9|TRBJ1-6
TGTGCCAGCAGCGTAGACGCGGGTTCACCCCTCCACTTT
CASSVDAGSPLHF
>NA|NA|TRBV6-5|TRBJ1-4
TGTGCCAGCAGTGAAGTCGCCGGAGACGAAAAACTGTTTTTT
CASSEVAGDEKLFF
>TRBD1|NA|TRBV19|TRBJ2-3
TGTGCCAGTAGCAGTACTAGGGACAGGGTCGGGACAGATACGCAGTATTTT
CASSSTRDRVGTDTQYF
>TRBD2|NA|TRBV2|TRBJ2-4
TGTGCCAGCAGTGGAGGACTAGCGGGAGGGAAAAACATTCAGTACTTC
CASSGGLAGGKNIQYF
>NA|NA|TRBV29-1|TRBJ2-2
TGCAGCGCCGCGGGGGAGGGGGCGAACACCGGGGAGCTGTTTTTT
CSAAGEGANTGELFF
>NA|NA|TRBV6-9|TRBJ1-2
TGTGCCAGCAGCCCTCCAGGGCGGCATGGCTACACCTTC
CASSPPGRHGYTF
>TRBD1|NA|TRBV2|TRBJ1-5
TGTGCCAGCAGTGAAAGGGACGACAGGGATATGGAGCCCCAGCATTTT
CASSERDDRDMEPQHF
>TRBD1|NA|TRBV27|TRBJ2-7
TGTGCCAGCACTGAGACAGGGGGCCCCTTGGGAGAGCAGTACTTC
CASTETGGPLGEQYF
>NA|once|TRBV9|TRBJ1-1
TGTGCCAGCAGCGACTCCAGGGGCGTAATGAACACTGAAGCCTTCTTT
CASSDSRGVMNTEAFF
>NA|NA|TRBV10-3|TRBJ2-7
TGTGCCATCAAACACCGGGACTCCTACGAGCAGTACTTC
CAIKHRDSYEQYF
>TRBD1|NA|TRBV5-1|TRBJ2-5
TGCGCCAGCAGCTTAGACAGGGCCCACGGGGCCCAGTACTTC
CASSLDRAHGAQYF
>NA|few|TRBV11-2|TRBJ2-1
TGTGCCAGCAGCTTAGCCCAGTGGGAGAAGGGCAATGAGCAGTTCTTC
CASSLAQWEKGNEQFF
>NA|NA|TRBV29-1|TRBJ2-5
TGCAGCGTCACGGGAGTACAAGAGACCCAGTACTTC
CSVTGVQETQYF
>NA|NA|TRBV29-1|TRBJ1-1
TGCAGCGCGGACAGATCTAACACTGAAGCTTTCTTT
CSADRSNTEAFF
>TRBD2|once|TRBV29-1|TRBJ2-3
TGCAGCGTTGAAGAGGGAGCGGGGGGCTTTCGGGCGACAGATACGCAGTATTTT
CSVEEGAGGFRATDTQYF
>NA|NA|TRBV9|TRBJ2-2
TGTGCCAGCAGCGTATCCGGGAACACCGGGGAGCTGTTTTTT
CASSVSGNTGELFF
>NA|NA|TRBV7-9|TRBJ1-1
TGTGCCAGCAGCATGGGACAGAACACTGAAGCTTTCTTT
CASSMGQNTEAFF
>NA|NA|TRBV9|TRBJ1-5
TGTGCCAGCAGCATACAGGGCAATCAGCCCCAGCATTTT
CASSIQGNQPQHF
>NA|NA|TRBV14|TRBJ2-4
TGTGCCAGCAGCCAAGACACTACCAAAAACATTCAGTACTTC
CASSQDTTKNIQYF
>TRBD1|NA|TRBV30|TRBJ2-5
TGTGCGAAACAGGGGTTGGACCAAGAGACCCAGTACTTC
CAKQGLDQETQYF
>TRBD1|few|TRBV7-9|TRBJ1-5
TGTGCCAGCAGCATACGGGACAGGGGCAATCAGCCCCAGCATTTT
CASSIRDRGNQPQHF
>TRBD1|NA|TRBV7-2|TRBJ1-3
TGTGCCAGCAGCTTAGACAGGGGGACTGGAAACACCATATATTTT
CASSLDRGTGNTIYF
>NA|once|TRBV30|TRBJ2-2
TGTGCCCGCCGACGGGAGACACGCGCAGGCGGGGAGCTGTTTTTT
CARRRETRAGGELFF
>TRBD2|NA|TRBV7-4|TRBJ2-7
TGTGCCAGCAGCTTAGGGGCTAGCGGGTCTGCACTCTACGAGCAGTACTTC
CASSLGASGSALYEQYF
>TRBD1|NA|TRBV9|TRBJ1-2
TGTGCTTCAGGGGGCGCACCCTATGGCTACACCTTC
CASGGAPYGYTF
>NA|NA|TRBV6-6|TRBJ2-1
TGTGCCAGCAGGGACTACGTCAGGCAGTTCTTC
CASRDYVRQFF